Reported below is one T cell receptor (beta chain). Antigen specificity is unknown. cDNA prepared by RNA extraction and subsequent reverse transcription served as the template for sequencing. TCRdb's table, derived via immunoSEQ multiplex PCR, lists solely in-frame clones and lacks some. The data show about 92,000 clones, 44% seen once. The entry originates in a study of CD8+ T cells in alopecia areata. Overall study: Treated patients took oral tofacitinib at 5 to 10 mg twice daily. The percentage of affected scalp area served as the score of severity for treated patients. General observations from the study: It was lesional scalp, especially alopecia totalis/universalis, that showed higher clonality than normal scalp. When scalp samples are sequenced, resident alphabeta T cells of normal skin are also captured.

V lost 6 bases to trimming and J lost 9 bases, with 18 bases between them. This CDR3 region has 14 residues. Germline V gene sequence: CDR1 SNHLY, CDR2 FYNNEI. Treatment meaning: oral pan-JAK inhibitor, 5-10 mg twice daily. This clonotype was obtained from a human donor with alopecia areata. The chain is built from TRBV2 and TRBJ2-1; TRBD2 might be the D (5 bases). The sequenced sample was CD8+ T cells sorted from blood, obtained at week 24, from a patient treated with tofacitinib. The CDR3 loop is CASSYTEGWSEQFF. Written as DNA, the CDR3 is TGTGCCAGCAGCTACACTGAGGGCTGGAGTGAGCAGTTCTTC.